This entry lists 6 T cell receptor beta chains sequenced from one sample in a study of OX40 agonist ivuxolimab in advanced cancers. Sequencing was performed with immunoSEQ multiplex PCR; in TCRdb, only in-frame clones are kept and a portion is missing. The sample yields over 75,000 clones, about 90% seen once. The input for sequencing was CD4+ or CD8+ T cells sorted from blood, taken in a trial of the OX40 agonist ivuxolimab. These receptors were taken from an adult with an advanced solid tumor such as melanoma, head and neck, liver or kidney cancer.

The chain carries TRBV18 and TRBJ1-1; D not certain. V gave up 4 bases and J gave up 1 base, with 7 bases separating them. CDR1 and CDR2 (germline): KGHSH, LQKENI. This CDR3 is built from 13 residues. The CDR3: CASSLQANTEAFF. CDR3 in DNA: TGTGCCAGCTCACTCCAGGCGAACACTGAAGCTTTCTTT.

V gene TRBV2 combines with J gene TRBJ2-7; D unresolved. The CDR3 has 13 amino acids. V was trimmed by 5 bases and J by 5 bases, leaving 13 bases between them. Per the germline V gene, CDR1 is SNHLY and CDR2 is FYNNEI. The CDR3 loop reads CASSYQRWDEQYF. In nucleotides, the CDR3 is TGTGCCAGCAGTTATCAGCGTTGGGACGAGCAGTACTTC.

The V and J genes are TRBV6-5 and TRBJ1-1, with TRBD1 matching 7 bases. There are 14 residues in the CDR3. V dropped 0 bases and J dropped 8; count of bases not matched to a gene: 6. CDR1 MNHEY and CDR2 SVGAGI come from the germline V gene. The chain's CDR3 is CASSYSGTENEAFF. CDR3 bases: TGTGCCAGCAGTTACTCGGGGACAGAGAACGAAGCTTTCTTT.

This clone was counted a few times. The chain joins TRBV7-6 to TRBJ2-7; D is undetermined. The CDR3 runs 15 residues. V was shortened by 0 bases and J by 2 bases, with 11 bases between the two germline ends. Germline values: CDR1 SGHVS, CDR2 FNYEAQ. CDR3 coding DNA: TGTGCCAGCAGCTTAGCCGAAGACGGACCCTACGAGCAGTACTTC. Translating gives CASSLAEDGPYEQYF.

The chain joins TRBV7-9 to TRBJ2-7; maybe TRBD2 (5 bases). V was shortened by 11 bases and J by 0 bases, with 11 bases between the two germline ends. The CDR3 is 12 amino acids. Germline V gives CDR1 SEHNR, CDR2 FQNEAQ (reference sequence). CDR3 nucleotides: TGTGCCGTGGGCGGGTACTCCTACGAGCAGTACTTC. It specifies CAVGGYSYEQYF. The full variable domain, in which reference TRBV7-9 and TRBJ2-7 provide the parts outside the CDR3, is DTGVSQNPRHKITKRGQNVTFRCDPISEHNRLYWYRQTLGQGPEFLTYFQNEAQLEKSRLLSDRFSAERPKGSFSTLEIQRTEQGDSAMYLCAVGGYSYEQYFGPGTRLTVT.

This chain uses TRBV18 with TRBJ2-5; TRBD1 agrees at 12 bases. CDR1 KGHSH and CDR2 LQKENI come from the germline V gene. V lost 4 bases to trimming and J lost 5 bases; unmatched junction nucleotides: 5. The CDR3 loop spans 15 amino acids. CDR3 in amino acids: CASSLTGTGGETQYF. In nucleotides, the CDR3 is TGTGCCAGCTCACTAACCGGGACAGGGGGCGAGACCCAGTACTTC.